This T cell receptor beta chain was identified during a study of blood T cell repertoires in COVID-19. All enrollees were roughly 18 to 100 years old and from about 24 US areas. Participant reports of clinical history set cohort assignment. People in the exposed group encountered a COVID-19 case within 2 weeks before entering the study. Assay used: immunoSEQ multiplex PCR; TCRdb lists only in-frame clones, some missing. The sample comprises hundreds of thousands of clones, around 90% of which are singletons, and roughly 15% rests with the top ten. V was clipped by 4 bases and J by 10 bases, with 20 bases between them. CDR1 SGHKS and CDR2 YYEKEE come from the germline V gene (reference sequence). This CDR3 is 14 amino acids long.

This TCR derives from a man aged 25-40 years who had been exposed to COVID-19. Sample: PBMCs or T cells enriched from blood (not recorded which). This sequence joins TRBV5-5 and TRBJ1-2; unclear D gene. The DNA of the CDR3 is TGTGCCAGCAGCCCACACAAGGAAACTATGGTCTACACCTTC. Translating gives CASSPHKETMVYTF.